This paragraph covers one T cell receptor (beta chain) sequence. Its antigen is undetermined. The junction departs from germline at one end; a sequencing error may be responsible. The blood RNA (from unsorted whole blood) was obtained, and germline DNA was also extracted. The CDR3 sequence is 15 residues long. Per germline, CDR1 SGHAT and CDR2 FQNNGV. The data are from a study of tumor-infiltrating lymphocytes in primary liver carcinoma. A constant-region primer primed TCR beta cDNA synthesis from 500 ng of total RNA. Sequencing libraries for TCR beta derived from three nested multiplex PCR rounds that used slightly modified ARM-PCR. A C-beta reverse primer was combined with TRBV1-TRBV30 forward primers in the first two PCR rounds, and each round had approximately 9 cycles. TCRdb fed the multiplex PCR reads into MiXCR, producing one record per CDR3 protein. This sample yields around 170,000 distinct CDR3 sequences, of which over 50% are seen a single time; approximately 65% belongs to the top ten.

Findings and caveats of the study: Tumor top-250-clone fraction significantly exceeded that of blood (p = 0.039).

This chain connects TRBV11-2 to TRBJ2-1; possibly TRBD1 or TRBD2 for D (6 bases each). Sequencing was done on a sample of peripheral blood. The receptor comes from a man between 35 and 55 years old with primary liver carcinoma and hepatitis B virus infection. CDR3 in DNA: TGCGCCAGCAGCTTAGGGGGGAACTCCTACAATGAGCAGTTCTTC. This sequence encodes CASSLGGNSYNEQFF.